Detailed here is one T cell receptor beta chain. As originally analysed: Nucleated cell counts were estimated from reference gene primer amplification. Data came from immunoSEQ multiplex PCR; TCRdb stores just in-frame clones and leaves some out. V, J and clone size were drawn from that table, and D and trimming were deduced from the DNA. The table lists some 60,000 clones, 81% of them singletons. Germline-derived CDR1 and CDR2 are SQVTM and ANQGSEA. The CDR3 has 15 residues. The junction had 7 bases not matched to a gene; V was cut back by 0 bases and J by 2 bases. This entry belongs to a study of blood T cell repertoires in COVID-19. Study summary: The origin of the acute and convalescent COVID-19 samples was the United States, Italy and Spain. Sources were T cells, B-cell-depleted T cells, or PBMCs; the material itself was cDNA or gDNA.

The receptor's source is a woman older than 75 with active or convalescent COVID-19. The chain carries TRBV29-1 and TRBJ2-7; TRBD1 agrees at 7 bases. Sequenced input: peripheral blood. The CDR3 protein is CSVEDGGQDPYEQYF. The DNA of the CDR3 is TGCAGCGTTGAAGACGGCGGACAGGACCCCTACGAGCAGTACTTC.